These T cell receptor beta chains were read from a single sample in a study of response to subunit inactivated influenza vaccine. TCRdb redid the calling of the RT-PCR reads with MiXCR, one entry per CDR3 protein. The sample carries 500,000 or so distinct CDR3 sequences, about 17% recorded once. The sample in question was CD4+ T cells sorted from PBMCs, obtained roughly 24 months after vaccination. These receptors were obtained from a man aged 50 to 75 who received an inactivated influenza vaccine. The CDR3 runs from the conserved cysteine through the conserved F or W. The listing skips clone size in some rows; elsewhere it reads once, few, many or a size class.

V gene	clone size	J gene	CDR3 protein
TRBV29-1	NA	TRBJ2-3	CSGDRVADTQYF
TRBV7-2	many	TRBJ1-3	CASSPGPDRQGNTIYF
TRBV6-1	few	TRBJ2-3	CASNLGLNTDTQYF
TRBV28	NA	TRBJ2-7	CASTSTAGNEQYF
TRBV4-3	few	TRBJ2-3	CASSQDPGDTQYF
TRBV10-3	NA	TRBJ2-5	CAISGVGRQETQYF
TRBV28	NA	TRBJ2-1	CASSLWGLAAEQFF
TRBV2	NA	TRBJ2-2	CASSSAGRQNTGELFF
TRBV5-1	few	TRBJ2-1	CASSSPGNEQFF
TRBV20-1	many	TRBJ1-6	CSALQGARGNSPLHF
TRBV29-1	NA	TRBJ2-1	CSISSGTSGYNEQFF
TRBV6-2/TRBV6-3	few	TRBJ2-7	CASSSSRVSGSGRGIYEQYF
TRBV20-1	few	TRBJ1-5	CSAEPDPGPQHF
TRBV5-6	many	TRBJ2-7	CASSLGLAETYEQYF
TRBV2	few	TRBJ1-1	CASTGQGAPGTEAFF
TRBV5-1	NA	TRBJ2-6	CASSSDRAGANVLTF
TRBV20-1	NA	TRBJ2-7	CSASGQGAQEQYF
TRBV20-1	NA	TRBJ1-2	CSAPAADYGYTF
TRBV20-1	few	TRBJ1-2	CSAREPTGTGGRGYTF
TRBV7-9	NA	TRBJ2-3	CASSTGLAGGVDTQYF
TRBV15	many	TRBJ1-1	CATKKQGGGTEAFF
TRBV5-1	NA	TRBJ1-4	CASSLTGTGVEKLFF
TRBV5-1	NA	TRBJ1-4	CASSYGTPSTNEKLFF
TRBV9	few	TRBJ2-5	CASSPTKRLAGGRETQYF